The 5 T cell receptor beta chains in this list originate from one sample, sequenced in a study of beta chain features in type 1 diabetes. Study findings and constraints: Shorter TCRB CDR3s, moderately but significantly so, were found in Type 1 diabetes patients in all four CD4+ subsets.

Investigators reverse transcribed all isolated RNA, so they sequenced expressed TCRB transcripts. TCRdb keeps only in-frame clones here, not all; method: immunoSEQ multiplex PCR. The repertoire holds around 150,000 clones, 63% seen once, with about 0.091% in the top ten. Antigens for these TCRs are unknown. Sequencing was carried out using naive CD4+ T cells from blood. These receptors originate from a man aged 25 to 45 with type 1 diabetes.

The chain employs TRBV28 and TRBJ2-5; no clear D. The CDR3 is 10 amino acids. Per germline, CDR1 MDHEN and CDR2 SYDVKM. V lost 6 bases and J 8 bases, leaving 7 bases between the germline ends. DNA of the CDR3: TGTGCCAGCAGGCAAGGTACCCAGTACTTC. Protein: CASRQGTQYF.

This clone came up once. V and J are TRBV7-2 and TRBJ2-3; D might be TRBD2 (6 bases). The germline V gene encodes CDR1 SGHTA and CDR2 FQGNSA. The length of the CDR3 is 17 residues. The V and J ends lost 2 bases and 4 bases respectively, with 19 bases between them. The CDR3 region is CASSLYRGTSAADTQYF. CDR3 bases: TGTGCCAGCAGCTTATATCGGGGGACCTCAGCGGCAGATACGCAGTATTTT.

The rearrangement links TRBV29-1 to TRBJ1-2, with 8 bases fitting TRBD1. The CDR3 totals 13 residues. The germline V gene encodes CDR1 SQVTM and CDR2 ANQGSEA. Trimming took 0 bases from V and 6 from J; bases not matched to a gene: 3. The CDR3 region is CSVEEWTGNGYTF. For the CDR3, the DNA is TGCAGCGTTGAAGAGTGGACAGGGAATGGCTACACCTTC. Together with reference TRBV29-1 and TRBJ1-2, the CDR3 gives the full variable domain: SAVISQKPSRDICQRGTSLTIQCQVDSQVTMMFWYRQQPGQSLTLIATANQGSEATYESGFVIDKFPISRPNLTFSTLTVSNMSPEDSSIYLCSVEEWTGNGYTFGSGTRLTVV.

CDR3 bases: TGTGCCAGCAGCTTGATGACGGGAGAGTACACTGAAGCTTTCTTT. Translation: CASSLMTGEYTEAFF. This chain connects TRBV5-6 to TRBJ1-1; D is unresolved. V gave up 1 base and J gave up 3 bases, with 13 bases separating them. Germline CDR1 is SGHDT and CDR2 is YYEEEE. The CDR3 runs to 15 residues.

The chain joins TRBV29-1 to TRBJ1-1; D call uncertain. This CDR3 is 14 amino acids long. Trimming removed 0 bases from V and 0 bases from J, with 8 bases in between. Per germline, CDR1 SQVTM and CDR2 ANQGSEA. CDR3 protein: CSVEDPSLNTEAFF. DNA of the CDR3: TGCAGCGTTGAAGATCCGTCCCTGAACACTGAAGCTTTCTTT.